This T cell receptor beta chain comes out of a study of blood T cell repertoires in COVID-19. For the study at large: Sites in the United States, Italy and Spain provided acute and convalescent COVID-19 samples. T cells, B-cell-depleted T cells, or PBMCs supplied cDNA or gDNA.

V lost 6 bases and J lost 7, with 25 bases in between. CDR3 length equals 16 residues. The germline gives CDR1 SEHNR, CDR2 FQNEAQ (reference sequence). Per the original data handling: From reference gene primer amplification, estimates of nucleated cell counts were derived. Sequencing used immunoSEQ multiplex PCR; TCRdb keeps in-frame clones, though not all of them. That table is the source of V, J and clone size, and D and trimming were worked out from the DNA. The sample gives around 270,000 clones, around 89% of which show up once; roughly 5.1% is in the top ten. Sequenced: peripheral blood. This TCR was sampled from a man aged 35 to 55 with acute or convalescent COVID-19. The chain uses TRBV7-9 and TRBJ2-7, with TRBD2 as a possible D gene (7 bases). CDR3 nucleotides: TGTGCCAGCAGTTGGGGGGGACAATCGGTTTTGAGGGAGCAGTACTTC. This encodes CASSWGGQSVLREQYF.